This is a list of T cell receptor beta chains from one sample in a study of cytomegalovirus exposure and HLA in healthy donors. Produced via immunoSEQ multiplex PCR; TCRdb's table is partial and in-frame only. Its listing shows 40,000 to 60,000 clones. Material for sequencing was PBMCs. Receptor source: a male donor in good health and CMV-seropositive. Both conserved end residues are part of each CDR3. Fields, in order: J gene, CDR3 length, D gene, V gene, CDR3 DNA, CDR3 protein. D genes are given only for firm matches.

J: TRBJ1-5; length: 15; D: .; V: TRBV4-1; DNA: TGCGCCAGCAGCCAAGGGACAGCCTTCAATCAGCCCCAGCATTTT; CDR3: CASSQGTAFNQPQHF
J: TRBJ2-7; length: 14; D: .; V: TRBV6-5; DNA: TGTGCCAGCGGTCGAACCCGGGTCAACTACGAGCAGTACTTC; CDR3: CASGRTRVNYEQYF
J: TRBJ2-7; length: 16; D: TRBD2; V: TRBV7-2; DNA: TGTGCCAGCAGCAAGACTAGCGGGGGGCTCTCCTACGAGCAGTACTTC; CDR3: CASSKTSGGLSYEQYF
J: TRBJ2-2; length: 15; D: TRBD1; V: TRBV9; DNA: TGTGCCAGCAGCATACGGACAGGGCTCACCGGGGAGCTGTTTTTT; CDR3: CASSIRTGLTGELFF
J: TRBJ1-1; length: 14; D: TRBD1; V: TRBV6-5; DNA: TGTGCCAGCAGTTTGCAGGGGGCGAACACTGAAGCTTTCTTT; CDR3: CASSLQGANTEAFF
J: TRBJ2-3; length: 13; D: TRBD2; V: TRBV10-2; DNA: TGCGCCAGCAGCGGTGGGAGGGCAGATACGCAGTATTTT; CDR3: CASSGGRADTQYF
J: TRBJ2-3; length: 16; D: TRBD2; V: TRBV10-3; DNA: TGTGCCATCAGTAAGAGCGGGGGGATCGCCACAGATACGCAGTATTTT; CDR3: CAISKSGGIATDTQYF
J: TRBJ2-7; length: 18; D: TRBD2; V: TRBV4-2; DNA: TGTGCCAGCAGCCAAGGACTAGCGGGGCCGAAGAGCTCCTACGAGCAGTACTTC; CDR3: CASSQGLAGPKSSYEQYF
J: TRBJ2-5; length: 13; D: .; V: TRBV11-2; DNA: TGTGCCAGCAGCTCACAGGCCTCAGAGACCCAGTACTTC; CDR3: CASSSQASETQYF
J: TRBJ2-3; length: 14; D: .; V: TRBV30; DNA: TGTGCCTGGAGTGTTTCGGGGGTCGGAGATACGCAGTATTTT; CDR3: CAWSVSGVGDTQYF
J: TRBJ1-6; length: 16; D: .; V: TRBV7-9; DNA: TGTGCCAGCAGCTCTTGGGGGGACCCGTATAATTCACCCCTCCACTTT; CDR3: CASSSWGDPYNSPLHF
J: TRBJ2-1; length: 15; D: TRBD2; V: TRBV4-2; DNA: TGTGCCAGCAGCCCCGGACTAGCGGAGCCATCTGAGCAGTTCTTC; CDR3: CASSPGLAEPSEQFF
J: TRBJ2-7; length: 11; D: .; V: TRBV7-9; DNA: TGTGCCAGCAGCCCACTATACGAGCAGTACTTC; CDR3: CASSPLYEQYF
J: TRBJ2-3; length: 16; D: .; V: TRBV1; DNA: TGCACCAGCAACCCCACTCCCCATATAGACACAGATACGCAGTATTTT; CDR3: CTSNPTPHIDTDTQYF
J: TRBJ2-1; length: 15; D: TRBD1; V: TRBV7-9; DNA: TGTGCCAGCAGCATAAGACAGGGAATCTACAATGAGCAGTTCTTC; CDR3: CASSIRQGIYNEQFF
J: TRBJ2-7; length: 16; D: TRBD2; V: TRBV9; DNA: TGTGCCAGCAGCGTAGACGGCGGGGGAGCATACTACGAGCAGTACTTC; CDR3: CASSVDGGGAYYEQYF
J: TRBJ2-1; length: 15; D: TRBD2; V: TRBV5-4; DNA: TGTGCCAGCAGCCGGGAGGCGGACTCCTACAATGAGCAGTTCTTC; CDR3: CASSREADSYNEQFF
J: TRBJ2-7; length: 14; D: .; V: TRBV14; DNA: TGTGCCAGCAGCCAAGAACAGGGCGGCTACGAGCAGTACTTC; CDR3: CASSQEQGGYEQYF
J: TRBJ2-3; length: 14; D: .; V: TRBV29-1; DNA: TGCAGCGCCTCCTTGGGCAGACACACAGATACGCAGTATTTT; CDR3: CSASLGRHTDTQYF
J: TRBJ1-5; length: 20; D: TRBD1; V: TRBV19; DNA: TGTGCCAGTAGTATTGGCTCCGGGACAGTAAGGAGTGTAGTTGGACAGCCCCAGCATTTT; CDR3: CASSIGSGTVRSVVGQPQHF